The T cell receptor beta chain under discussion was sequenced for a study of tumor-infiltrating lymphocytes in primary liver carcinoma. Study-wide context: Per sample, productive TCRbeta reads numbered roughly 3.5 to 7.13 million, similar across tissue types.

Study results and caveats: Between tumor regions, pairs overlapped more than tumor-adjacent and tumor-blood pairs did.

From 500 ng total RNA, TCR beta cDNA was generated with a primer in the constant region. Three nested multiplex PCR rounds of slightly modified ARM-PCR generated TCR beta libraries. It was with TRBV1-TRBV30 forward primers and a C-beta reverse primer that the first two PCR rounds were run, at roughly 10 cycles each. From the multiplex PCR reads, TCRdb called clonotypes with MiXCR, one entry per CDR3 protein. The sample lists approximately 64,000 distinct CDR3 sequences; 71% were seen once. Unsorted bulk tissue, roughly 19-34 mg of it, served as the source for co-extraction of RNA and DNA. The CDR3 consists of 11 residues. Trimming took off 4 bases at V and 6 bases at J, with 10 bases between the two ends. The V gene's germline CDR1 is SQVTM and CDR2 ANQGSEA. This clonotype was seen only a few times. Antigen: not known. A much larger clone differs from this one at a single base, so this may be a read error.

The sequenced sample was liver tumor tissue from sampling region 4. Subset described: tumor region T4, right-lateral pole. This sequence was found in a man aged 40-49 years with primary liver carcinoma and hepatitis B virus infection. The chain combines TRBV29-1 with TRBJ2-7, with a weak D call TRBD2 (6 bases). CDR3 residues: CSVGDGGEQYF. In DNA, the CDR3 is TGCAGCGTTGGAGACGGGGGCGAGCAGTACTTC.